Listed here are 25 T cell receptor beta chains from one sample, sequenced in a study of cytomegalovirus exposure and HLA in healthy donors. The PCR contained 60 Vbeta and 13 Jbeta primers. Sequencing was performed with immunoSEQ multiplex PCR; in TCRdb, only in-frame clones are kept and a portion is missing. The table lists about 200,000 clones, roughly 84% of them singletons. Sample: PBMCs. Receptors were obtained from a man aged 45 to 65 in good health and CMV-seronegative.

The chain couples TRBV18 to TRBJ1-2; D perhaps matches TRBD1 (5 bases). The CDR3 runs to 14 residues. V lost 3 bases and J 2 bases, leaving 10 bases between the germline ends. Germline CDR1 reads KGHSH; CDR2 reads LQKENI. The CDR3 sequence: CASSPATENYGYTF. CDR3 bases: TGTGCCAGCTCACCTGCGACAGAGAACTATGGCTACACCTTC.

CDR3 bases: TGCGCCAGCAGCACTCGACAGGGTGGCGAGCAGTACTTC. Amino acids: CASSTRQGGEQYF. The chain employs TRBV4-1 and TRBJ2-7; 7 nucleotides match TRBD1. The CDR3 contains 13 residues. CDR1 is MGHRA and CDR2 is YSYEKL in the germline V gene. Trimming at V came to 5 bases and at J to 6 bases, leaving 7 bases not matched to a gene.

The chain combines TRBV5-1 with TRBJ2-3; D might be TRBD2 (5 bases). Germline assignment: CDR1 SGHRS and CDR2 YFSETQ. Trimming took off 0 bases at V and 1 base at J, with 18 bases between the two ends. There are 18 residues in the CDR3. The CDR3 protein is CASSLGALASTGTDTQYF. The CDR3, as DNA: TGCGCCAGCAGCTTGGGGGCTTTGGCTAGCACCGGCACAGATACGCAGTATTTT.

CDR3 coding DNA: TGCGCCAGCAGCTTGGGAGGGCTAGCGGGAGTATGGAATGAGCAGTTCTTC. It yields the protein CASSLGGLAGVWNEQFF. The chain joins TRBV5-1 to TRBJ2-1, with 10 positions matching TRBD2. Per the germline V gene, CDR1 is SGHRS and CDR2 is YFSETQ. The CDR3 is 17 amino acids. After removal of 0 bases from V and 7 bases from J, the junction contained 10 bases not matched to a gene.

The chain recombines TRBV11-2 with TRBJ2-5; 8 bases map to TRBD2. The CDR3 has 18 residues. Germline V gives CDR1 SGHAT, CDR2 FQNNGV. V lost 6 bases to trimming and J lost 0 bases; unmatched junction nucleotides: 15. CDR3 region: CASSFGGLVAGYQETQYF. In DNA form, the CDR3 reads TGTGCCAGCAGTTTCGGGGGCCTTGTAGCGGGATACCAAGAGACCCAGTACTTC. Full variable domain (remainder filled in from reference TRBV11-2 and TRBJ2-5): EAGVAQSPRYKIIEKRQSVAFWCNPISGHATLYWYQQILGQGPKLLIQFQNNGVVDDSQLPKDRFSAERLKGVDSTLKIQPAKLEDSAVYLCASSFGGLVAGYQETQYFGPGTRLLVL.

This chain links TRBV11-2 with TRBJ2-3, with 8 nucleotides matching TRBD2. In germline, CDR1 is SGHAT, CDR2 FQNNGV. The CDR3 extends over 15 amino acids. V lost 4 bases, J lost 2 bases, and 5 bases stayed unmatched. In DNA, the CDR3 is TGTGCCAGCAGCTCGAGCGGGAGTTTCACAGATACGCAGTATTTT. Its translation: CASSSSGSFTDTQYF.

This rearrangement joins TRBV18 to TRBJ2-7, with 10 nucleotides matching TRBD2. Losses at the gene ends were 2 bases for V and 5 bases for J; bases not matched to a gene: 15. The CDR3 has 18 amino acids. Germline V CDR1 and CDR2: KGHSH, LQKENI. The CDR3 sequence: CASSPNQRVASGSDEQYF. The CDR3 bases are TGTGCCAGCTCACCAAACCAAAGGGTGGCTAGCGGGAGCGACGAGCAGTACTTC.

In its sample, this clone was seen once. The chain carries TRBV9 and TRBJ2-1, with TRBD2 identical over 7 bases. V shed 3 bases, J shed 6 bases, and the junction held 9 bases outside the gene matches. The CDR3 loop spans 15 amino acids. CDR1 and CDR2 from the germline V gene are SGDLS and YYNGEE. The CDR3 DNA follows: TGTGCCAGCAGCGCGGCCGGGACTACGGGCAATGAGCAGTTCTTC. Translating gives CASSAAGTTGNEQFF.

This clone was recorded only once. V usage is TRBV6-5 and J usage is TRBJ2-2; tentative D call: TRBD2 (5 bases). The CDR3 sequence is 14 residues long. V was pared by 2 bases and J by 4 bases, with 8 bases between. Germline V gene sequence: CDR1 MNHEY, CDR2 SVGAGI. CDR3 coding DNA: TGTGCCAGCAGTTACGAGGGTAGCACCGGGGAGCTGTTTTTT. Translating it yields CASSYEGSTGELFF.

The gene calls are TRBV27 and TRBJ2-6, with 10 bases matching TRBD1. From germline, CDR1 is MNHEY and CDR2 SMNVEV (reference sequence). The CDR3 has 17 amino acids. The ends lost 5 bases at V and 1 base at J; junction bases unmatched: 5. The CDR3 bases are TGTGCCAGCAGTAGGGACAGGGGAGCATCTGGGGCCAACGTCCTGACTTTC. It encodes CASSRDRGASGANVLTF.

The chain couples TRBV4-1 to TRBJ2-7, with TRBD2 matching 7 bases. Germline V gene sequence: CDR1 MGHRA, CDR2 YSYEKL. There are 15 residues in the CDR3. V dropped 4 bases and J dropped 3; count of bases not matched to a gene: 9. Written as DNA, the CDR3 is TGCGCCAGCAGCCGGGATTTTGCGGGAGACTACGAGCAGTACTTC. It translates to CASSRDFAGDYEQYF.

The chain couples TRBV29-1 to TRBJ2-3, with 7 bases identical to TRBD1. Germline values: CDR1 SQVTM, CDR2 ANQGSEA. Trimming took 0 bases from V and 5 from J; bases not matched to a gene: 8. The CDR3 sequence is 15 residues long. The CDR3 region is CSVEDPGQSRDTQYF. The DNA of the CDR3 is TGCAGCGTTGAAGACCCGGGACAGTCAAGAGATACGCAGTATTTT.

The sample holds one count of this clone. The gene calls are TRBV9 and TRBJ1-4; TRBD1 aligns across 8 bases. V was clipped by 1 base and J by 3 bases; unmatched bases: 2. The CDR3 has 15 residues. The V gene's germline CDR1 is SGDLS and CDR2 YYNGEE. In nucleotides, the CDR3 is TGTGCCAGCAGCGTACAGGACAGGGCTAATGAAAAACTGTTTTTT. It specifies CASSVQDRANEKLFF.

The genes are TRBV5-1 and TRBJ1-5; D unclear. The CDR3 sequence is 15 residues long. V gave up 4 bases and J gave up 1 base, with 12 bases separating them. The germline gives CDR1 SGHRS, CDR2 YFSETQ. The CDR3 protein is CASSPDGRSNQPQHF. CDR3 nucleotides: TGCGCCAGCAGCCCTGATGGCAGGAGCAATCAGCCCCAGCATTTT.

V is TRBV11-2 and J is TRBJ2-1; tentative D call: TRBD1 (8 bases). V was shortened by 5 bases and J by 8 bases, with 16 bases between the two germline ends. There are 14 residues in the CDR3. Per the germline V gene, CDR1 is SGHAT and CDR2 is FQNNGV. The CDR3 spells CASSPGQGGDEQFF. The CDR3, as DNA: TGTGCCAGCAGCCCAGGACAGGGAGGGGATGAGCAGTTCTTC. The whole variable domain, remainder taken from reference TRBV11-2 and TRBJ2-1, is EAGVAQSPRYKIIEKRQSVAFWCNPISGHATLYWYQQILGQGPKLLIQFQNNGVVDDSQLPKDRFSAERLKGVDSTLKIQPAKLEDSAVYLCASSPGQGGDEQFFGPGTRLTVL.

The genes are TRBV19 and TRBJ2-5; D ambiguous. Between the trimmed V and J ends, which lost 5 bases and 7 bases, there was a span of 17 bases. Germline V gene sequence: CDR1 LNHDA, CDR2 SQIVND (reference sequence). The CDR3 length is 14 residues. The CDR3: CASSSPSIRGTQYF. Written as DNA, the CDR3 is TGTGCCAGTAGTTCCCCCTCTATCCGTGGGACCCAGTACTTC. Full variable domain (remainder filled in from reference TRBV19 and TRBJ2-5): DGGITQSPKYLFRKEGQNVTLSCEQNLNHDAMYWYRQDPGQGLRLIYYSQIVNDFQKGDIAEGYSVSREKKESFPLTVTSAQKNPTAFYLCASSSPSIRGTQYFGPGTRLLVL.

This clone is a singleton in its sample. This chain uses TRBV5-1 with TRBJ1-2; the match to TRBD1 covers 7 bases. Germline loops: CDR1 SGHRS, CDR2 YFSETQ. The CDR3 loop spans 13 amino acids. The V gene end was trimmed by 3 bases and the J gene end by 8 bases; junction bases not matched to a gene: 7. Written as DNA, the CDR3 is TGCGCCAGCAGCTCGGAGACAGGGCTCGGCTACACCTTC. Protein: CASSSETGLGYTF.

The chain is built from TRBV6-1 and TRBJ2-2, with 10 positions matching TRBD2. V lost 3 bases to trimming and J lost 6 bases; unmatched junction nucleotides: 7. CDR1 is MNHNS, CDR2 SASEGT, per germline. This CDR3 has 16 residues. The CDR3 DNA sequence: TGTGCCAGCAGTGAGGAGCGGGAGGGGGCGCCCGGGGAGCTGTTTTTT. This translates into CASSEEREGAPGELFF.

The DNA for the CDR3 is TGTGCCAGCATTCCGGGGAGTTCCTACGAGCAGTACTTC. Protein product: CASIPGSSYEQYF. This chain links TRBV2 with TRBJ2-7, with a possible D match to TRBD2 (5 bases). Deletions cut 7 bases from V and 1 base from J, with 11 bases between. Germline assignment: CDR1 SNHLY and CDR2 FYNNEI. This CDR3 has 13 residues.

The rearrangement joins TRBV29-1 to TRBJ1-2; 8 bases fit TRBD1. Trimming removed 3 bases from V and 0 bases from J; junction bases left unmatched: 9. Germline loops: CDR1 SQVTM, CDR2 ANQGSEA. CDR3 size: 16 residues. The CDR3 DNA reads TGCAGCGTTGAGGTCCGACAGGGGATGCCTAACTATGGCTACACCTTC. This encodes CSVEVRQGMPNYGYTF.

The V call is TRBV15, the J call TRBJ2-7, with 8 positions matching TRBD1. The CDR3 contains 16 residues. Germline values: CDR1 LNHNV, CDR2 YYDKDF (reference sequence). V was pared by 0 bases and J by 3 bases, with 7 bases of the junction left unmatched. The CDR3: CATSREFPGQVYEQYF. The CDR3 DNA reads as TGTGCCACCAGCAGAGAGTTTCCGGGACAGGTCTACGAGCAGTACTTC.

The rearrangement joins TRBV7-4 to TRBJ2-7, with D tentatively TRBD2 (6 bases). Germline CDR1 is SGHVT and CDR2 is SQSDAQ. This CDR3 has 15 amino acids. With 7 bases removed from V and 4 bases from J, the gap between germline ends came to 20 bases. CDR3 DNA: TGTGCCAGCACCGGGGACTCCCGACCGCTTTACGAGCAGTACTTC. Amino acid sequence: CASTGDSRPLYEQYF.

This chain links TRBV6-5 with TRBJ2-5; D possibly corresponds to TRBD2 (6 bases). The J call may be incorrect, as the DNA end agrees better with TRBJ2-7. Per the germline V gene, CDR1 is MNHEY and CDR2 is SVGAGI. The CDR3 loop spans 14 amino acids. The CDR3, as DNA: TGTGCCAGCAGTTACGCCCGGGAGTCCTACGAGCAGTACTTC. It encodes CASSYARESYEQYF.

This clone occurred once. J is TRBJ2-7 and V is TRBV7-2; tentative D call: TRBD2 (6 bases). CDR3 length: 14 amino acids. The V end lost 2 bases, the J end lost 9 bases, and 17 bases lay between the germline ends. The V gene's germline CDR1 is SGHTA and CDR2 FQGNSA. The CDR3 loop reads CASSLSPGASAQYF. The CDR3 coding sequence is TGTGCCAGCAGCTTAAGTCCAGGCGCTAGCGCGCAGTACTTC.

This chain uses TRBV2 with TRBJ2-2; 7 bases map to TRBD2. The V segment lost 6 bases and the J segment 2 bases; nucleotides outside the gene matches: 3. The CDR3 spans 14 residues. Germline V CDR1 and CDR2: SNHLY, FYNNEI. CDR3 nucleotides: TGTGCCAGCAGGCTAGCGGTTAACACCGGGGAGCTGTTTTTT. Translation gives CASRLAVNTGELFF.